The sequence of this T cell receptor beta chain was determined in a study of long-term antiretroviral therapy in people with HIV. Study-wide findings and caveats: Investigators report no available data on ART adherence, viral resistance or therapy changes. ART-treated samples gained diversity yet remained below transplant donor controls. Blood draws took place between 2004 and 2017 and possibly involved older ART regimens.

J gave up 2 bases and V 3 bases, and 6 bases lay outside the gene matches. The CDR3 spans 16 residues. Germline-derived CDR1 and CDR2 are LNHNV and YYDKDF (reference sequence). Version v3.0 of the immunoSEQ assay was performed at survey level. A per-sample goal of roughly 35,000-55,000 T-cell genomes was targeted by sequencing. Clones were read by immunoSEQ multiplex PCR, and TCRdb kept only the in-frame ones, dropping some. The data contain 15,000 or so clones, 65% to 80% of them seen just once; the ten biggest clones take up approximately 30%. A remark on this clone: The antigen is undetermined.

The sample consisted of unsorted PBMCs, taken 3.1 years after starting antiretroviral therapy. This TCR was recovered from a man in his forties with HIV. V and J are TRBV15 and TRBJ1-2, with 10 positions matching TRBD1. Written as DNA, the CDR3 is TGTGCCACCAGCAGGGAGACAGGGGGCGCGAACTATGGCTACACCTTC. Residues: CATSRETGGANYGYTF. The variable domain in full, with the rest retrieved from reference TRBV15 and TRBJ1-2, is DAMVIQNPRYQVTQFGKPVTLSCSQTLNHNVMYWYQQKSSQAPKLLFHYYDKDFNNEADTPDNFQSRRPNTSFCFLDIRSPGLGDTAMYLCATSRETGGANYGYTFGSGTRLTVV.